The source of this TCR beta chain is a study of circulating CD8 cells and anti-PD-1 response in melanoma. Each library started from about 15 ng of total RNA using the QIAseq Immune Repertoire TCR panel. TCRdb recomputed calls from the reads with MiXCR, one row per CDR3 protein. The profile shows about 820 distinct CDR3 sequences, around 4% of them singletons. This clonotype is judged large. Four subsets defined by PD-1 and/or TIGIT were sorted from live CD3+CD8+TCRalphabeta+ cells. This clonotype originated in a human donor with melanoma. Sequenced here: CD8+ T cells from PBMCs, sampled at baseline or after one month of anti-PD-1 therapy (not recorded which).

CDR3 nucleotide sequence: TGTGCCACCAGTGATTTGCAGAGCACAGATACGCAGTATTTT. It yields the protein CATSDLQSTDTQYF. The chain has TRBV24-1 and TRBJ2-3; D unclear. V dropped 0 bases and J dropped 0 bases, with 3 bases sitting between them. The CDR3 loop spans 14 amino acids. The germline V gene encodes CDR1 KGHDR and CDR2 SFDVKD.